This TCR beta chain is from a study of blood T cell repertoires in COVID-19. The germline gives CDR1 MDHEN, CDR2 SYDVKM. This CDR3 region has 16 residues. With 6 bases removed from V and 1 base from J, the gap between germline ends came to 18 bases. Clones were read by immunoSEQ multiplex PCR, and TCRdb kept only the in-frame ones, dropping some. The sample consists of about 190,000 clones, 70% to 90% of them appearing once. This sequence joins TRBV28 and TRBJ1-1; D may be TRBD1 (6 bases). The receptor's source is a woman aged 40 to 55 who had recovered from COVID-19. Sequencing was done on a sample of peripheral blood. Here the CDR3 DNA reads TGTGCCAGCAGGGGGGCAGGTCCGCAAGGGAACACTGAAGCTTTCTTT. It yields the protein CASRGAGPQGNTEAFF.